This TCR beta chain was identified during a study of cytomegalovirus exposure and HLA in healthy donors. The PCR was carried out with 60 Vbeta primers and 13 Jbeta primers. In the original analysis: Later, roughly 77 million unique TCR beta chains were counted in an analysis, and roughly 11 million of them were shared. Profiling relied on immunoSEQ multiplex PCR, and the TCRdb table lists in-frame clones only, not all of them. V and J calls and clone size are copied from that table; D and trimming were computed from the DNA. The sample has 130,000 or so clones, approximately 82% seen once; the top ten hold under 2%. The sequenced sample was PBMCs. The origin of this receptor is a woman in her forties in good health and CMV-seronegative.

CDR3 bases: TGTGCCAGCAGCCCTCTAGGTGGCACGTACAATGAGCAGTTCTTC. Residues: CASSPLGGTYNEQFF. The chain uses TRBV28 and TRBJ2-1; D is undetermined. The ends were cut back, 6 bases at V and 4 bases at J, with 16 bases in the middle. The CDR3 totals 15 residues. Germline values: CDR1 MDHEN, CDR2 SYDVKM.